The 8 T cell receptor beta chains reported below all come from one sample, sequenced in a study of PD-1 blockade in classical Hodgkin lymphoma. Relapses following autologous stem cell transplantation were seen in all patients, with brentuximab vedotin exposure varying. Produced via immunoSEQ multiplex PCR; TCRdb's table is partial and in-frame only. The table includes 35,000 to 50,000 clones, around 78% detected once. The specimen comprised peripheral blood mononuclear cells (PBMCs), sampled at baseline. The origin of the receptors is a human donor with classical Hodgkin lymphoma.

The chain uses TRBV5-1 and TRBJ2-5, with a tentative D call TRBD2 (5 bases). Germline loops: CDR1 SGHRS, CDR2 YFSETQ. V gave up 4 bases and J gave up 1 base, with 11 bases separating them. The CDR3 is made up of 14 amino acids. CDR3 DNA sequence: TGCGCCAGCAGCCTCCGGAGGCGCCAAGAGACCCAGTACTTC. Protein: CASSLRRRQETQYF. The full variable domain, its missing parts supplied by reference TRBV5-1 and TRBJ2-5, is KAGVTQTPRYLIKTRGQQVTLSCSPISGHRSVSWYQQTPGQGLQFLFEYFSETQRNKGNFPGRFSGRQFSNSRSEMNVSTLELGDSALYLCASSLRRRQETQYFGPGTRLLVL.

This clone appeared a single time. This rearrangement joins TRBV15 to TRBJ1-1; a possible D gene is TRBD1 (5 bases). The CDR3 is 12 residues long. Germline CDR1 and CDR2: LNHNV and YYDKDF (reference sequence). The V end was cut by 5 bases, the J end by 4 bases, with 8 bases between. The CDR3 DNA sequence: TGTGCCACCAGCGTGGGGGGCACTGAAGCTTTCTTT. This encodes CATSVGGTEAFF. The full variable domain, with the rest looked up from reference TRBV15 and TRBJ1-1, is DAMVIQNPRYQVTQFGKPVTLSCSQTLNHNVMYWYQQKSSQAPKLLFHYYDKDFNNEADTPDNFQSRRPNTSFCFLDIRSPGLGDTAMYLCATSVGGTEAFFGQGTRLTVV.

The V gene is TRBV27, the J gene TRBJ2-1; D perhaps matches TRBD1 (5 bases). This CDR3 comprises 13 residues. CDR1 and CDR2 (germline): MNHEY, SMNVEV (reference sequence). V was cut by 5 bases and J by 6 bases, with 11 bases left in between. This CDR3 reads CASSPTVFNEQFF. CDR3 bases: TGTGCCAGCAGTCCGACAGTTTTCAATGAGCAGTTCTTC.

The chain joins TRBV6-1 to TRBJ2-5, with TRBD1 identical over 8 bases. Gene TRBJ2-7 matches the end of the DNA better, so the J call may be wrong. CDR3 size: 15 residues. Germline V gene data show CDR1 as MNHNS and CDR2 as SASEGT. This CDR3 reads CASSASGTGGYEQYF. Written as DNA, the CDR3 is TGTGCCAGCAGTGCATCCGGGACAGGAGGATACGAGCAGTACTTC.

This chain connects TRBV6-5 to TRBJ1-2; D not certain. The CDR3 sequence is 13 residues long. Between the trimmed V and J ends, which lost 5 bases and 1 base, there was a span of 8 bases. Germline V gives CDR1 MNHEY, CDR2 SVGAGI. The CDR3 is CASSETVNYGYTF. The CDR3 coding sequence is TGTGCCAGCAGTGAAACTGTTAACTATGGCTACACCTTC.

The J gene is TRBJ1-6, the V gene TRBV5-6, with unresolved D. Deletions cut 2 bases from V and 0 bases from J, with 12 bases between. This CDR3 comprises 17 residues. Germline CDR1 SGHDT, CDR2 YYEEEE. CDR3 residues: CASSFLSGNSYNSPLHF. For the CDR3, the DNA is TGTGCCAGCAGCTTCTTGTCCGGAAACTCCTATAATTCACCCCTCCACTTT.

The V gene is TRBV18, the J gene TRBJ2-7; D is unclear. This CDR3 has 11 amino acids. Trimming shortened V by 3 bases and J by 4 bases, and 4 bases separated the two germline ends. Germline CDR1 is KGHSH and CDR2 is LQKENI. The CDR3 coding sequence is TGTGCCAGCTCACCCGGGTACGAGCAGTACTTC. It is translated as CASSPGYEQYF.

This clone was counted once. The chain recombines TRBV5-6 with TRBJ2-3, with D uncertain. V gave up 0 bases and J gave up 6 bases, with 14 bases separating them. The CDR3 runs to 15 residues. In germline, CDR1 is SGHDT, CDR2 YYEEEE. The DNA for the CDR3 is TGTGCCAGCAGCTTGGCCGCCGGGTATGGGGATACGCAGTATTTT. This encodes CASSLAAGYGDTQYF.